Presented here are 21 T cell receptor beta chains from one specimen sequenced in a study of cytomegalovirus exposure and HLA in healthy donors. Clones were read by immunoSEQ multiplex PCR, and TCRdb kept only the in-frame ones, dropping some. The profile shows roughly 330,000 clones, approximately 86% of them singletons. Sequencing was done on a sample of PBMCs. The receptors here all came from a woman in her thirties in good health and CMV-seropositive.

The chain carries TRBV6-1 and TRBJ2-7, with 9 bases lining up with TRBD2. V was clipped by 3 bases and J by 2 bases; unmatched bases: 11. Germline-derived CDR1 and CDR2 are MNHNS and SASEGT. This CDR3 comprises 17 residues. The CDR3 is CASSEGREGPFAYEQYF. CDR3 DNA: TGTGCCAGCAGTGAGGGGCGGGAGGGACCTTTTGCCTACGAGCAGTACTTC.

This chain connects TRBV13 to TRBJ2-2; D remains ambiguous. Germline CDR1 PRHDT, CDR2 FYEKMQ (reference sequence). CDR3 length: 14 residues. V lost 0 bases, J lost 1 base, and 3 bases lay in between. The CDR3 DNA sequence: TGTGCCAGCAGCTTAGGCCGGAACACCGGGGAGCTGTTTTTT. Translated: CASSLGRNTGELFF.

The sample holds a few counts of this clone. The chain joins TRBV19 to TRBJ1-2; possibly TRBD1 for D (5 bases). Trimming left V 7 bases short and J 4 bases short, with 10 bases between. This CDR3 contains 12 residues. Germline V gene lookup returns CDR1 LNHDA and CDR2 SQIVND (reference sequence). The CDR3 here is CASNRDGYGYTF. CDR3 DNA: TGTGCCAGTAATAGGGACGGCTATGGCTACACCTTC.

The chain employs TRBV6-1 and TRBJ1-1, with D maybe TRBD1 (5 bases). The germline V gene has CDR1 MNHNS and CDR2 SASEGT. V dropped 2 bases and J dropped 11 bases, with 21 bases sitting between them. The CDR3 is 15 amino acids. CDR3 sequence reads: CASSESTWRHEGAFF. CDR3 nucleotide sequence: TGTGCCAGCAGTGAAAGTACTTGGCGTCATGAGGGGGCTTTCTTT.

The gene calls are TRBV28 and TRBJ2-1, with 15 bases fitting TRBD2. J was trimmed by 10 bases and V by 2 bases; bases with no gene match: 3. This CDR3 spans 15 amino acids. Looked up from germline, CDR1 is MDHEN and CDR2 is SYDVKM. For the CDR3, the DNA is TGTGCCAGCAGTTTACGGGGGACTAGCGGGAGGGAGCAGTTCTTC. Its translation: CASSLRGTSGREQFF.

The V call is TRBV30, the J call TRBJ1-5, with no clear D. V lost 3 bases, J lost 0 bases, and 15 bases lay in between. Germline V CDR1 and CDR2: GTSNPN, SVGIG (reference sequence). This CDR3 comprises 16 residues. The CDR3 bases are TGTGCCTGGAGCCCCGCCCCGGGGTATAGCAATCAGCCCCAGCATTTT. As protein: CAWSPAPGYSNQPQHF.

The V gene is TRBV6-1, the J gene TRBJ1-1; 8 bases line up with TRBD1. The germline V gene has CDR1 MNHNS and CDR2 SASEGT. J was trimmed by 1 base and V by 5 bases; bases with no gene match: 3. This CDR3 region has 14 residues. The CDR3 nucleotides read TGTGCCAGCAGTAAAGGACAGGGGAACACTGAAGCTTTCTTT. Amino acid sequence: CASSKGQGNTEAFF.

The chain carries TRBV27 and TRBJ2-3, with TRBD2 as a possible D gene (6 bases). The CDR3 is 15 amino acids. Germline lookup yields CDR1 MNHEY and CDR2 SMNVEV (reference sequence). The V and J ends lost 3 bases and 6 bases respectively, with 16 bases between them. The DNA of the CDR3 is TGTGCCAGCAGTTTCGGGCTTGGCGGGGTCGATACGCAGTATTTT. Translated, it gives CASSFGLGGVDTQYF.

In the case of this clone: Other DNA sequences in this sample translate to the same CDR3. This CDR3 reads CASSEAGQQNQPQHF. DNA for the CDR3: TGTGCCAGCAGTGAAGCGGGACAGCAAAATCAGCCCCAGCATTTT. The chain has TRBV6-1 and TRBJ1-5; 7 nucleotides line up with TRBD1. V gave up 0 bases and J gave up 4 bases; unmatched junction bases: 3. CDR1 is MNHNS and CDR2 is SASEGT in the germline V gene. The CDR3 is made up of 15 amino acids.

V usage is TRBV28 and J usage is TRBJ2-7, with D unclear. The V and J ends lost 2 bases and 3 bases respectively, with 17 bases between them. The CDR3 length is 16 residues. Germline V gene data show CDR1 as MDHEN and CDR2 as SYDVKM. The CDR3 is CASSLAVGRYGYEQYF. CDR3 sequence (DNA): TGTGCCAGCAGTTTAGCGGTAGGCAGGTACGGCTACGAGCAGTACTTC.

This clone is a singleton in its sample. The chain is built from TRBV7-6 and TRBJ2-3; D gene unclear. The CDR3 totals 11 residues. V was trimmed by 5 bases and J by 11 bases, leaving 11 bases between them. CDR1 SGHVS and CDR2 FNYEAQ come from the germline V gene. In DNA, the CDR3 is TGTGCCAGCAGCCCCTCCCAAGTGCAGTATTTT. The encoded protein is CASSPSQVQYF.

The chain carries TRBV6-5 and TRBJ2-1; the D gene is possibly TRBD1 (5 bases). V was clipped by 6 bases and J by 0 bases, with 12 bases between them. This CDR3 has 15 amino acids. Germline V CDR1 and CDR2: MNHEY, SVGAGI. CDR3 sequence (DNA): TGTGCCAGCAGCCCAGACAGAACCTCCTACAATGAGCAGTTCTTC. This sequence encodes CASSPDRTSYNEQFF.

V gene TRBV13 combines with J gene TRBJ2-1; D is tentatively TRBD1 or TRBD2 (5 bases each). V dropped 3 bases and J dropped 6 bases, with 9 bases sitting between them. Germline V gene lookup returns CDR1 PRHDT and CDR2 FYEKMQ (reference sequence). The CDR3 length is 13 residues. The CDR3: CASSFTGGNEQFF. The CDR3, as DNA: TGTGCCAGCAGCTTTACTGGGGGCAATGAGCAGTTCTTC.

CDR3 amino acids: CASSVNSNYGYTF. The CDR3 DNA follows: TGTGCCAGCAGTGTAAACAGTAACTATGGCTACACCTTC. The chain employs TRBV28 and TRBJ1-2; unclear D gene. Trimming stripped 5 bases from V and 1 base from J, with 8 bases between. The CDR3 consists of 13 residues. Germline CDR1 reads MDHEN; CDR2 reads SYDVKM.

This rearrangement joins TRBV7-8 to TRBJ2-1; TRBD1 or TRBD2 may be the D gene (6 bases each). From germline, CDR1 is SGHVS and CDR2 FQNEAQ. Trimming pared 0 bases from V and 3 bases from J, leaving 9 bases between. This CDR3 is 15 amino acids long. The CDR3 bases are TGTGCCAGCAGCTTAGCCGGGGGCCTCTACAATGAGCAGTTCTTC. Its translation is CASSLAGGLYNEQFF.

This clone was observed a handful of times. The genes are TRBV4-3 and TRBJ1-5; 7 positions match TRBD1. This CDR3 region has 15 residues. Germline V lookup: CDR1 LGHNA, CDR2 YSLEER. J lost 0 bases, V lost 4 bases, and 3 bases had no gene match. As DNA, the CDR3 is TGCGCCAGCAGCCCGGGACAGAGTAGCAATCAGCCCCAGCATTTT. Translation gives CASSPGQSSNQPQHF.

The V call is TRBV30, the J call TRBJ2-7; TRBD1 agrees at 9 bases. J gave up 4 bases and V 3 bases, and 13 bases lay outside the gene matches. The CDR3 length is 16 residues. The germline V gene has CDR1 GTSNPN and CDR2 SVGIG (reference sequence). Here the CDR3 reads CAWRPPGQGRLYEQYF. The DNA of the CDR3 is TGTGCCTGGAGACCGCCCGGACAGGGGAGGTTATACGAGCAGTACTTC.

The chain combines TRBV2 with TRBJ1-4; D gene ambiguous. Between the trimmed V and J ends, which lost 6 bases and 0 bases, there was a span of 11 bases. This CDR3 region has 15 residues. CDR1 is SNHLY, CDR2 FYNNEI, per germline. As DNA, the CDR3 is TGTGCCAGCAGCCCGGACGTACCAACTAATGAAAAACTGTTTTTT. Its protein is CASSPDVPTNEKLFF.

The chain carries TRBV5-1 and TRBJ1-2; no clear D gene. The germline V and J ends were trimmed by 1 base and 0 bases, with 10 bases remaining between them. Looked up from germline, CDR1 is SGHRS and CDR2 is YFSETQ. The CDR3 contains 15 residues. As DNA, the CDR3 is TGCGCCAGCAGCTTGTTGGCGGACCCTAACTATGGCTACACCTTC. Protein product: CASSLLADPNYGYTF.

As concerns this clone: The same CDR3 also results from other DNA sequences found in this sample. The rearrangement uses TRBV27 and TRBJ2-3; a weak D match, TRBD1 (5 bases). V lost 3 bases and J 3 bases, leaving 7 bases between the germline ends. The CDR3 extends over 13 amino acids. Germline-derived CDR1 and CDR2 are MNHEY and SMNVEV (reference sequence). The CDR3, as DNA: TGTGCCAGCAGTTTCAGGGCGACAGATACGCAGTATTTT. Protein sequence: CASSFRATDTQYF.

Here the CDR3 reads CASSLGSGAYEQYF. The CDR3 region has the DNA TGCGCCAGCAGCTTGGGTTCCGGGGCCTACGAGCAGTACTTC. The genes are TRBV5-1 and TRBJ2-7, with D perhaps matching TRBD2 (5 bases). Germline V CDR1 and CDR2: SGHRS, YFSETQ. With 0 bases removed from V and 2 bases from J, the gap between germline ends came to 9 bases. The CDR3 extends over 14 amino acids.